This T cell receptor beta chain came from a study of blood T cells in healthy people across ages. Next came a second PCR, run for about 7 to 12 cycles, which used a sample-barcoded 5' primer along with a J-beta primer mix. TCRdb processed the 5' RACE reads anew with MiXCR; each CDR3 protein has one entry. The data contain 550,000 to 600,000 distinct CDR3 sequences, approximately 30% of them singletons. This clonotype was seen more than once but under ten times. There are 15 residues in the CDR3. The V gene's germline CDR1 is LGHDT and CDR2 YNNKEL (reference sequence). Trimming left V 0 bases short and J 4 bases short, with 10 bases between.

The chain recombines TRBV3-1 with TRBJ2-1, with D perhaps matching TRBD2 (6 bases). The sample was blood. This TCR was sampled from a woman between 65 and 79 years old in good health. This chain's CDR3 is CASSQDPGVYNEQFF. CDR3 nucleotides: TGTGCCAGCAGCCAAGACCCGGGAGTTTACAATGAGCAGTTCTTC.